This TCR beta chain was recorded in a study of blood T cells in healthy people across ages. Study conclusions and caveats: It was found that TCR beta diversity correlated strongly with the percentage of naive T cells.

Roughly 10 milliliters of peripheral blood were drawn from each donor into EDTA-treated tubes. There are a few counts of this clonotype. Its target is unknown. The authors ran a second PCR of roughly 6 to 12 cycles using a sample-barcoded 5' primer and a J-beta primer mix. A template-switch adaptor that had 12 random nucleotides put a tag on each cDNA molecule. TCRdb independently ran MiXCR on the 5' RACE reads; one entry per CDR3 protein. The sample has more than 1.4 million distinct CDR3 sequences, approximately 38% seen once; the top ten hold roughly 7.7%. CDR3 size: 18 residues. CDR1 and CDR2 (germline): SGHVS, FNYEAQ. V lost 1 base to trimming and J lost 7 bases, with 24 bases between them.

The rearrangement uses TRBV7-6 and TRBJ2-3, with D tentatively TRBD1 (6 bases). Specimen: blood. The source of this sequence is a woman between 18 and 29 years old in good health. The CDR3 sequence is CASSLGSLGTRGSHTQYF. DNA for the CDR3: TGTGCCAGCAGCTTAGGGTCTTTAGGCACGAGGGGGTCTCATACGCAGTATTTT.